The rows below give T cell receptor beta chains drawn from one sample of a study of blood T cell repertoires in COVID-19. The assay was immunoSEQ multiplex PCR, and TCRdb's table has in-frame clones only and misses some. The sample records some 280,000 clones, about 91% being singletons. Sequenced input: peripheral blood. The receptors derive from a woman between 55 and 75 years old with acute or convalescent COVID-19. Each CDR3 is given with its conserved first and last residue. The order of the fields is V gene, D gene, J gene, clone size, CDR3 protein, CDR3 DNA. A D gene is named only where the DNA matches it firmly. Clone size is shown for a subset of rows, as once, few, many or a class of expanded clone.

V: TRBV4-3
D: NA
J: TRBJ1-1
size: NA
CDR3: CASSQEVGGTEAFF
DNA: TGCGCCAGCAGCCAAGAGGTGGGGGGCACTGAAGCTTTCTTT

V: TRBV28
D: TRBD1
J: TRBJ1-2
size: NA
CDR3: CASSLGEGQKGYTF
DNA: TGTGCCAGCAGTTTAGGCGAGGGACAGAAGGGCTACACCTTC

V: TRBV19
D: NA
J: TRBJ2-1
size: NA
CDR3: CASSIDPFNEQFF
DNA: TGTGCCAGTAGTATAGACCCCTTCAATGAGCAGTTCTTC

V: TRBV7-9
D: NA
J: TRBJ2-1
size: NA
CDR3: CASSSRAVRSSYNEQFF
DNA: TGTGCCAGCAGCTCGCGGGCGGTAAGGAGCTCCTACAATGAGCAGTTCTTC

V: TRBV4-3
D: TRBD1
J: TRBJ2-7
size: NA
CDR3: CASSQDTGQVAYEQYF
DNA: TGCGCCAGCAGCCAAGATACCGGACAGGTAGCCTACGAGCAGTACTTC

V: TRBV5-6
D: NA
J: TRBJ2-5
size: NA
CDR3: CASSLVQGMGETQYF
DNA: TGTGCCAGCAGCTTGGTTCAGGGAATGGGAGAGACCCAGTACTTC

V: TRBV5-1
D: TRBD1
J: TRBJ1-2
size: NA
CDR3: CASNSDRDYGYTF
DNA: TGCGCCAGCAACTCGGACAGGGACTATGGCTACACCTTC

V: TRBV5-4
D: NA
J: TRBJ2-7
size: few
CDR3: CASSLEGRRSYEQYF
DNA: TGTGCCAGCAGCTTGGAGGGGAGGAGGTCCTACGAGCAGTACTTC

V: TRBV4-1
D: TRBD2
J: TRBJ2-5
size: NA
CDR3: CASSQDSGGSETQYF
DNA: TGCGCCAGCAGCCAAGATAGCGGGGGGTCAGAGACCCAGTACTTC

V: TRBV3-1/TRBV3-2
D: NA
J: TRBJ2-7
size: NA
CDR3: CASSQDRGSNEQYF
DNA: TGTGCCAGCAGCCAAGATCGTGGGAGTAACGAGCAGTACTTC

V: TRBV6-5
D: NA
J: TRBJ1-3
size: NA
CDR3: CASSYSEQGNTIYF
DNA: TGTGCCAGCAGTTACTCGGAGCAGGGAAACACCATATATTTT